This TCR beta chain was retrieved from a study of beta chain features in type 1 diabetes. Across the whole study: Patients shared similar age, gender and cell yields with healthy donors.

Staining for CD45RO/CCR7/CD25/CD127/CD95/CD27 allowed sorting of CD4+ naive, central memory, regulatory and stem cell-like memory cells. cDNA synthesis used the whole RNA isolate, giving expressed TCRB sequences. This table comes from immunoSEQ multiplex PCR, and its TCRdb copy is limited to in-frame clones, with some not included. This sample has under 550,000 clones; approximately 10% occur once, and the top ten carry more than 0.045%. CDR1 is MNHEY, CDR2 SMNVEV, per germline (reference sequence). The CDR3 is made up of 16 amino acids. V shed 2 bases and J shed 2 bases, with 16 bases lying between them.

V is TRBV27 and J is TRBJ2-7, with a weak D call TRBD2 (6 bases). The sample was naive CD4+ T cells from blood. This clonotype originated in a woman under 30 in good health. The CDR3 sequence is CASSLRLLAPTYEQYF. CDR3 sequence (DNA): TGTGCCAGCAGTTTAAGGCTACTAGCTCCTACCTACGAGCAGTACTTC.